Listed here are 18 T cell receptor beta chains from one sample, sequenced in a study of blood T cell repertoires in COVID-19. Assay: immunoSEQ multiplex PCR; the TCRdb copy retains only in-frame clones and omits some. The data show about 190,000 clones, roughly three quarters seen once. Sequencing input: peripheral blood. The receptors shown here come from a woman of 80 years or more with COVID-19, enrolled during active disease.

The chain recombines TRBV19 with TRBJ2-3, with D possibly matching TRBD1 (6 bases). V lost 6 bases and J lost 3, with 10 bases in between. The V gene's germline CDR1 is LNHDA and CDR2 SQIVND (reference sequence). The CDR3 contains 13 residues. The CDR3 region has the DNA TGTGCCAGTAGGACGGGACAAACAGATACGCAGTATTTT. Protein product: CASRTGQTDTQYF. Supplemented by reference TRBV19 and TRBJ2-3, the full variable domain reads DGGITQSPKYLFRKEGQNVTLSCEQNLNHDAMYWYRQDPGQGLRLIYYSQIVNDFQKGDIAEGYSVSREKKESFPLTVTSAQKNPTAFYLCASRTGQTDTQYFGPGTRLTVL.

V is TRBV5-6 and J is TRBJ2-3; no clear D gene. This CDR3 is 16 amino acids long. V was shortened by 1 base and J by 0 bases, with 12 bases between the two germline ends. The V gene's germline CDR1 is SGHDT and CDR2 YYEEEE. The CDR3 region is CASSLSRMASTDTQYF. CDR3 DNA sequence: TGTGCCAGCAGCTTGTCCAGGATGGCTAGCACAGATACGCAGTATTTT. Drawing the rest from reference TRBV5-6 and TRBJ2-3, the complete variable domain is DAGVTQSPTHLIKTRGQQVTLRCSPKSGHDTVSWYQQALGQGPQFIFQYYEEEERQRGNFPDRFSGHQFPNYSSELNVNALLLGDSALYLCASSLSRMASTDTQYFGPGTRLTVL.

V gene TRBV5-4 combines with J gene TRBJ2-3; 8 bases fit TRBD2. Trimming took 4 bases from V and 6 from J; bases not matched to a gene: 7. The length of the CDR3 is 14 residues. Per germline, CDR1 SGHNT and CDR2 YYREEE (reference sequence). CDR3 bases: TGTGCCAGCAGCCGGACTAGCCCCTCGGATACGCAGTATTTT. This codes for CASSRTSPSDTQYF.

The chain joins TRBV27 to TRBJ2-1, with D perhaps matching TRBD2 (6 bases). Germline values: CDR1 MNHEY, CDR2 SMNVEV (reference sequence). CDR3 length equals 13 residues. Between the trimmed V and J ends, which lost 6 bases and 8 bases, there was a span of 14 bases. This CDR3 reads CASSYRRAYEQFF. The CDR3 region has the DNA TGTGCCAGCAGCTATAGGAGGGCCTATGAGCAGTTCTTC.

The chain joins TRBV27 to TRBJ2-1; 7 bases align to TRBD2. The CDR3 has 16 amino acids. Germline CDR1 and CDR2: MNHEY and SMNVEV (reference sequence). The V gene end was trimmed by 6 bases and the J gene end by 6 bases; junction bases not matched to a gene: 14. This CDR3 is CASRPPGRGRSNEQFF. CDR3 sequence (DNA): TGTGCCAGCAGACCCCCTGGTCGCGGGAGAAGCAATGAGCAGTTCTTC.

The chain carries TRBV28 and TRBJ2-2; 7 nucleotides align to TRBD1. Germline V gene sequence: CDR1 MDHEN, CDR2 SYDVKM. CDR3 length: 16 amino acids. The V and J ends lost 7 bases and 5 bases, in that order; junction bases with no gene match: 13. CDR3 coding DNA: TGTGCCAGCAACACGCATGTGAGGGACAGTACCGGGGAGCTGTTTTTT. This sequence encodes CASNTHVRDSTGELFF.

This clone appeared a few times. This rearrangement joins TRBV15 to TRBJ2-7; D is ambiguous. The CDR3 runs 13 residues. V lost 3 bases, J lost 5 bases, and 11 bases lay in between. Per germline, CDR1 LNHNV and CDR2 YYDKDF (reference sequence). CDR3 protein: CATSRGNLHEQYF. As DNA, the CDR3 is TGTGCCACCAGCAGGGGCAATTTGCACGAGCAGTACTTC.

The CDR3 DNA reads TGTGCCAGCAGCTTATCCCTCCGCTACGAGCAGTACTTC. As protein: CASSLSLRYEQYF. The chain is built from TRBV7-2 and TRBJ2-7, with D unresolved. V lost 2 bases to trimming and J lost 3 bases, with 8 bases between them. The CDR3 is 13 amino acids. Germline CDR1 reads SGHTA; CDR2 reads FQGNSA.

This sequence joins TRBV6-1 and TRBJ1-6; a possible D gene is TRBD1 (6 bases). Germline assignment: CDR1 MNHNS and CDR2 SASEGT. V lost 8 bases, J lost 10 bases, and 15 bases lay in between. The CDR3 consists of 13 residues. CDR3 coding DNA: TGTGCCAGCTGGGACACGGGGGGCTCACCCCTCCACTTT. Encoded protein: CASWDTGGSPLHF.

V usage is TRBV28 and J usage is TRBJ1-2; TRBD1 agrees at 8 bases. The V and J ends lost 7 bases and 4 bases, in that order; junction bases with no gene match: 8. Germline V gives CDR1 MDHEN, CDR2 SYDVKM. The CDR3 contains 14 residues. As DNA, the CDR3 is TGTGCCAGCACCGTGGCAGGGGGCCCCTATGGCTACACCTTC. It yields the protein CASTVAGGPYGYTF.

The rearrangement uses TRBV12-3 or TRBV12-4 and TRBJ1-1; D gene uncertain. The V end was cut by 6 bases, the J end by 7 bases, with 9 bases between. CDR3 length equals 11 residues. This CDR3 is CASSLGREAFF. CDR3 sequence (DNA): TGTGCCAGCAGCCTAGGCCGTGAAGCTTTCTTT.

This rearrangement joins TRBV6-1 to TRBJ2-3; TRBD2 matches 9 bases. V was clipped by 3 bases and J by 1 base; unmatched bases: 2. This CDR3 has 15 amino acids. Germline V gives CDR1 MNHNS, CDR2 SASEGT. CDR3 sequence: CASSESGGRTDTQYF. The CDR3 bases are TGTGCCAGCAGTGAGAGCGGGGGGCGCACAGATACGCAGTATTTT.

The chain is built from TRBV9 and TRBJ2-1; 7 positions match TRBD2. CDR3 length: 14 residues. V shed 3 bases and J 6 bases; nucleotides not matched to a gene: 6. Germline CDR1 SGDLS, CDR2 YYNGEE. The CDR3 DNA is TGTGCCAGCAGCGCCACCGGGGGGATCAATGAGCAGTTCTTC. It is translated as CASSATGGINEQFF.

Ten or more counts support this clone. The chain carries TRBV2 and TRBJ2-7; D gene ambiguous. Germline V CDR1 and CDR2: SNHLY, FYNNEI. Trimming stripped 2 bases from V and 1 base from J, with 6 bases between. This CDR3 has 13 amino acids. The CDR3 reads CASSEYRSYEQYF. CDR3 in DNA: TGTGCCAGCAGTGAATACAGATCCTACGAGCAGTACTTC.

The rearrangement joins TRBV4-1 to TRBJ2-5; no definite D call. Looked up from germline, CDR1 is MGHRA and CDR2 is YSYEKL. V was trimmed by 1 base and J by 10 bases, leaving 19 bases between them. This CDR3 spans 15 amino acids. The CDR3 loop reads CASSQVARDSVDQYF. The CDR3 DNA sequence: TGCGCCAGCAGCCAAGTTGCTCGAGACTCAGTGGACCAGTACTTC.

CDR3: CASSLEVIGGGGETQYF. In nucleotides, the CDR3 is TGTGCCAGCAGCTTAGAGGTGATCGGCGGGGGGGGAGAGACCCAGTACTTC. V gene TRBV11-3 combines with J gene TRBJ2-5; 9 nucleotides agree with TRBD2. The V gene end was trimmed by 0 bases and the J gene end by 4 bases; junction bases not matched to a gene: 9. CDR1 SGHNT and CDR2 YENEEA come from the germline V gene. The CDR3 length is 17 residues.

The CDR3 reads CASSRTGVGTEAFF. CDR3 bases: TGTGCCAGTAGTAGGACAGGGGTGGGCACTGAAGCTTTCTTT. V usage is TRBV19 and J usage is TRBJ1-1, with 9 bases that match TRBD1. V was pared by 4 bases and J by 4 bases, with 4 bases of the junction left unmatched. This CDR3 contains 14 residues. Per germline, CDR1 LNHDA and CDR2 SQIVND (reference sequence).

The chain carries TRBV11-2 and TRBJ2-3, with 7 bases that match TRBD1. V gave up 5 bases and J gave up 2 bases; unmatched junction bases: 7. CDR3 length equals 15 residues. The germline V gene has CDR1 SGHAT and CDR2 FQNNGV. Here the CDR3 reads CASSPYRGNTDTQYF. The CDR3 region has the DNA TGTGCCAGCAGCCCCTACAGGGGCAACACAGATACGCAGTATTTT.